This T cell receptor beta chain was sequenced in a study of shared clonotypes between healthy human individuals (dated by TCRdb to 2020 to 2022). A note on the overall study: The cohort included three men and two women between 18 and 49 years of age. To increase sequencing depth and limit assay-specific biases, different laboratories used diverse techniques to prepare libraries and sequence TCR repertoires. Each donor's leukapheresis produced roughly between about 0.9 and 9.5 billion PBMCs. For each donor, three plates each were used for CD4 naive and CD4 memory, two plates were used for CD8 naive, and one plate was used for CD8 memory. Blood TCR repertoires of about five healthy adults were deeply sequenced to estimate repertoire size and the extent of clonotype sharing between individuals.

A remark on this clone: Its cognate antigen has yet to be identified. Nothing much larger sits one base from this clone, and base qualities are not available.

General study outcomes and caveats: Only blood was sampled, and tissue TCR repertoires likely differ from those in blood. Incomplete sequencing was indicated by rarefaction of sorted-subset datasets, despite the large sequencing depth. Because the study included only a small number of donors, the genetic and exposure-history diversity represented was limited. Roughly 5% of naive CD4, more than 3% of naive CD8, roughly 2.5% of memory CD4, and roughly 0.4% of memory CD8 clonotypes were shared across a few donors. Higher generation probabilities were observed for clonotypes shared by all four sorted-subset donors than for non-shared clonotypes. Pairwise subsampling led to the expectation that sequencing depth would affect the degree of clonotype sharing among donors. Naive subsets generally had larger estimated clonotype richness than memory subsets.

The donors were healthy, HIV-negative adults with no recently reported acute infections or vaccinations. All donors were Caucasian adults living in Nashville, Tennessee, USA. CD4+ T cells were enriched through magnetic negative selection, after which naive cells were positively selected on CD45RA and the remaining negative fraction served as the memory subset. Blood was collected by leukapheresis, and PBMCs were isolated by Ficoll-Histopaque density gradient centrifugation and then cryopreserved in liquid nitrogen vapor phase. Purity and quantity of every magnetically sorted T cell population were checked by analytical flow cytometry. From each sorted fraction, genomic DNA was isolated and quantified by UV absorbance on a Nanodrop 2000c. TCR CDR3 regions were amplified from genomic DNA by multiplex PCR using the deep immunoSEQ assay. For each cell subset, the extracted genomic DNA was distributed evenly across all wells of several immunoSEQ 96-well plates, and each plate served as one replicate. For sorted subsets, 200 to 250 ng of genomic DNA, equivalent to 25,000 to 35,000 T cell genomes, went into each replicate PCR. The purified libraries were quantified using a Qubit 3.0 fluorometer, sized with a Bioanalyzer 2100, and then quantified again using the KAPA Library Quantification kit. Every immunoSEQ 96-well plate was sequenced on a separate single-read 150-cycle Illumina NextSeq 550 flow cell. Per the original workflow: Because only junctional sequences without quality scores were contained in the immunoSEQ output, filtering matching that applied to full-length reads could not be performed. Sequences were annotated with PyIR, a Python wrapper for IgBLAST v1.9, and V/J genes and CDR3 were assigned using IMGT germline references. Reads were filtered out if the reads had weak V/J assignments (E-value above 1e-6), no CDR3, stop codons, out-of-frame junctions, or ambiguous translated residues. V3J clonotypes were defined by identical inferred V gene, J gene, and CDR3 amino acid sequence. The percentage overlap between two repertoires was calculated by dividing the number of shared unique clonotypes by the size of the smaller repertoire. RTK rarefaction, the Chao1 estimator, and Recon v2.1 estimates of unobserved clonotypes were used to assess repertoire richness. Generation probabilities were computed with OLGA for all TCRbeta clonotypes obtained by the gDNA method from a handful of donors. TCRdb retrieved this table from immuneACCESS and kept in-frame rearrangements only. Not all clones are present; in checked studies, unresolved V genes account for under half, and no reason is known for the remainder. V, J and clone size are taken as reported in that table, and D and trimming were inferred from the DNA itself. The sample yields approximately 2.1 million clones; approximately 93% were counted once. The ten most abundant clones make up about 0.41% of the sample.

V is pared back by 2 bases and J by 5 bases, with 16 bases lying between the germline termini. CDR3 length: 15 amino acids, cysteine to phenylalanine. Just CDR3 DNA is preserved here, 45 bases in frame from base 1. CDR1 and CDR2, looked up from the germline V gene, are SGHRS and YFSETQ. This receptor was identified in a man younger than 35 in good health. Some clones in this sample may be carry-over from other donors' samples. The receptor chain draws on TRBV5-1 and TRBJ1-2, with the D gene uncertain. Sequenced: naive CD4+ T cells from PBMCs. Read against the paper, the sample's cell subset or site label means: CD45RA+ positively selected. The CDR3 is CASSFGSQSMYGYTF. The bases read TGCGCCAGCAGCTTCGGGTCACAGTCCATGTATGGCTACACCTTC. Where the CDR3 stops, the reference TRBV5-1 and TRBJ1-2 genes take over; the full variable domain is KAGVTQTPRYLIKTRGQQVTLSCSPISGHRSVSWYQQTPGQGLQFLFEYFSETQRNKGNFPGRFSGRQFSNSRSEMNVSTLELGDSALYLCASSFGSQSMYGYTFGSGTRLTVV.